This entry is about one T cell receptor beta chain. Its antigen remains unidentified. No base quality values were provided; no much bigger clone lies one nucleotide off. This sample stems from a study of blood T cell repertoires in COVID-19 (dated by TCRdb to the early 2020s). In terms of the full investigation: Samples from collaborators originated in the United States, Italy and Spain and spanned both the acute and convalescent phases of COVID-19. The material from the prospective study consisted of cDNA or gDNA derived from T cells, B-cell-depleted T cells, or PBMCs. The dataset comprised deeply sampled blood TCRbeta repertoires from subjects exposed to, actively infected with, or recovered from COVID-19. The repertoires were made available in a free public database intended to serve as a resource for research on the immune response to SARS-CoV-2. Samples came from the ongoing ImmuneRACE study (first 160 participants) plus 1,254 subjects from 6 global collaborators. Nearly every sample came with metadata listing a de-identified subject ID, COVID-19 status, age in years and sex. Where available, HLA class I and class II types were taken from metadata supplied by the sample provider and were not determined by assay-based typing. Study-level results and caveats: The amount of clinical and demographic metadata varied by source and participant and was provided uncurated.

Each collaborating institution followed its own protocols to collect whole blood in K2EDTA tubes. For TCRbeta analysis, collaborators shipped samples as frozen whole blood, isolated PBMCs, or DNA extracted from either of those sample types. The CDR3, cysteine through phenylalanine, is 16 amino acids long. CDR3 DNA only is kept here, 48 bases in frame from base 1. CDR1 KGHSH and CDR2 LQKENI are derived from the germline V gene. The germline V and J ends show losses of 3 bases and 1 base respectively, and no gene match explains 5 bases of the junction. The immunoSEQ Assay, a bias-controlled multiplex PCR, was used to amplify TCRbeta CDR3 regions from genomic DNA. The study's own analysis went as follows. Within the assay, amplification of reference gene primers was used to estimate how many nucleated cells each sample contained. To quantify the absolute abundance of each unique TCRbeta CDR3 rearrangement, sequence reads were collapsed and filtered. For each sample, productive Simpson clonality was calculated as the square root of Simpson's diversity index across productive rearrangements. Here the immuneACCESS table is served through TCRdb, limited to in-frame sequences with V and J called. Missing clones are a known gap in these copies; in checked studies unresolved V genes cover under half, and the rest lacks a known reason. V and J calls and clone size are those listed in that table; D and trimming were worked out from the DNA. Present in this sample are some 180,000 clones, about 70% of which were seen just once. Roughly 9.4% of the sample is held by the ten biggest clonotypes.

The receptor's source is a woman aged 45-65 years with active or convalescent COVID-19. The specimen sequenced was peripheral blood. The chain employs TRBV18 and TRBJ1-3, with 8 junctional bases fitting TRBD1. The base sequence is TGTGCCAGCTCACCTCCTACAGGGGGATCTGGAAACACCATATATTTT. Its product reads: CASSPPTGGSGNTIYF.